Listed below are T cell receptor beta chains from one sample, sequenced in a study of T cell responses to AZD1222 COVID-19 vaccine. The assay was immunoSEQ multiplex PCR, and TCRdb's table has in-frame clones only and misses some. The data show 110,000 to 150,000 clones, about 90% seen once. The sample in question was peripheral blood, obtained on day 0 of AZD1222 vaccination. The receptors originated from an adult in good health. The CDR3 runs from the conserved cysteine through the conserved F or W. The order of the fields is CDR3 protein, CDR3 DNA, clone size, V gene, D gene, J gene. A D gene is named only where the DNA matches it firmly. The size field is filled for only some rows; it gives once, few, many or a size class.

CDR3aa: CATSRGGRGRTEAFF
CDR3nt: TGTGCCACCAGCAGAGGAGGCCGGGGACGGACCGAAGCTTTCTTT
abundance: .
v_gene: TRBV15
d_gene: .
j_gene: TRBJ1-1

CDR3aa: CASSLGWDGGNQPQHF
CDR3nt: TGTGCCAGCAGTTTAGGCTGGGACGGGGGTAATCAGCCCCAGCATTTT
abundance: .
v_gene: TRBV27
d_gene: .
j_gene: TRBJ1-5

CDR3aa: CATSRDISGPNEQFF
CDR3nt: TGTGCCACCAGCAGAGATATTAGCGGACCGAATGAGCAGTTCTTC
abundance: .
v_gene: TRBV15
d_gene: .
j_gene: TRBJ2-1

CDR3aa: CASSLVLYLEQYF
CDR3nt: TGTGCCAGCAGCTTAGTGCTGTATCTCGAGCAGTACTTC
abundance: .
v_gene: TRBV11-2
d_gene: .
j_gene: TRBJ2-7

CDR3aa: CASSWTGLVYTF
CDR3nt: TGTGCCAGCAGCTGGACAGGGTTGGTCTACACCTTC
abundance: .
v_gene: TRBV5-8
d_gene: TRBD1
j_gene: TRBJ1-2

CDR3aa: CASSFGPGYTF
CDR3nt: TGTGCCAGCAGTTTCGGGCCCGGCTACACCTTC
abundance: .
v_gene: TRBV12-3/TRBV12-4
d_gene: .
j_gene: TRBJ1-2

CDR3aa: CASSPDRVFGTEAFF
CDR3nt: TGTGCCAGCAGCCCAGACAGGGTCTTTGGCACTGAAGCTTTCTTT
abundance: .
v_gene: TRBV7-9
d_gene: TRBD1
j_gene: TRBJ1-1

CDR3aa: CASSYRVSAGELFF
CDR3nt: TGTGCCAGCAGTTATAGGGTATCCGCCGGGGAGCTGTTTTTT
abundance: .
v_gene: TRBV6-2/TRBV6-3
d_gene: .
j_gene: TRBJ2-2

CDR3aa: CASRAQDTPMGELFF
CDR3nt: TGTGCCAGCAGAGCCCAAGACACTCCCATGGGGGAACTGTTTTTT
abundance: .
v_gene: TRBV3-1/TRBV3-2
d_gene: .
j_gene: TRBJ1-4

CDR3aa: CASSLQGRDTEAFF
CDR3nt: TGCGCCAGCAGCCTACAGGGGAGGGACACTGAAGCTTTCTTT
abundance: .
v_gene: TRBV5-1
d_gene: TRBD1
j_gene: TRBJ1-1

CDR3aa: CASSSDGFNQPQHF
CDR3nt: TGTGCCAGCAGTAGCGACGGATTCAATCAGCCCCAGCATTTT
abundance: .
v_gene: TRBV2
d_gene: .
j_gene: TRBJ1-5

CDR3aa: CASSSPGSTEAFF
CDR3nt: TGTGCCAGCAGTAGCCCAGGTAGCACTGAAGCTTTCTTT
abundance: once
v_gene: TRBV6-5
d_gene: .
j_gene: TRBJ1-1

CDR3aa: CASSLPGLTDTQYF
CDR3nt: TGTGCCAGCAGCTTGCCGGGTTTAACTGATACGCAGTATTTT
abundance: .
v_gene: TRBV5-4
d_gene: .
j_gene: TRBJ2-3

CDR3aa: CASSLAKVVGELFF
CDR3nt: TGTGCCAGCAGCTTAGCAAAGGTTGTCGGGGAGCTGTTTTTT
abundance: .
v_gene: TRBV7-2
d_gene: .
j_gene: TRBJ2-2

CDR3aa: CASSPPSAHTGELFF
CDR3nt: TGTGCCAGCTCACCCCCTTCCGCACACACCGGGGAGCTGTTTTTT
abundance: .
v_gene: TRBV18
d_gene: .
j_gene: TRBJ2-2

CDR3aa: CASSIRSGSQETQYF
CDR3nt: TGTGCCAGTAGTATACGTAGCGGGAGTCAAGAGACCCAGTACTTC
abundance: .
v_gene: TRBV19
d_gene: TRBD2
j_gene: TRBJ2-5

CDR3aa: CASSQGIVGGDTQYF
CDR3nt: TGTGCCAGCAGCCAGGGTATCGTAGGTGGAGATACGCAGTATTTT
abundance: .
v_gene: TRBV11-3
d_gene: .
j_gene: TRBJ2-3

CDR3aa: CASRSGTGGSSNQPQHF
CDR3nt: TGTGCCAGCAGGTCCGGGACAGGGGGCTCGAGCAATCAGCCCCAGCATTTT
abundance: .
v_gene: TRBV21-1
d_gene: .
j_gene: TRBJ1-5

CDR3aa: CASSIDPLSSGANVLTF
CDR3nt: TGTGCCAGTAGTATAGATCCCCTCAGCTCTGGGGCCAACGTCCTGACTTTC
abundance: .
v_gene: TRBV19
d_gene: .
j_gene: TRBJ2-6

CDR3aa: CASSIRLAAIETQYF
CDR3nt: TGTGCCAGTAGTATTAGACTAGCGGCAATAGAGACCCAGTACTTC
abundance: .
v_gene: TRBV19
d_gene: TRBD2
j_gene: TRBJ2-5

CDR3aa: CASSFRPLEPSYEQYF
CDR3nt: TGTGCCAGCAGTTTTAGGCCCTTGGAGCCCTCCTACGAGCAGTACTTC
abundance: few
v_gene: TRBV28
d_gene: .
j_gene: TRBJ2-7

CDR3aa: CASSKEAYEQYF
CDR3nt: TGTGCCAGCAGTAAGGAAGCCTACGAGCAGTACTTC
abundance: .
v_gene: TRBV6-2/TRBV6-3
d_gene: .
j_gene: TRBJ2-7

CDR3aa: CAWSRGPNRNEQFF
CDR3nt: TGTGCCTGGAGTCGAGGACCCAATCGGAATGAGCAGTTCTTC
abundance: .
v_gene: TRBV30
d_gene: .
j_gene: TRBJ2-1

CDR3aa: CASNNRGYINEQFF
CDR3nt: TGTGCCAGCAACAACAGGGGTTATATCAATGAGCAGTTCTTC
abundance: .
v_gene: TRBV11-2
d_gene: TRBD1
j_gene: TRBJ2-1

CDR3aa: CASSSPTGTGGHEQYF
CDR3nt: TGTGCCAGCAGTTCTCCAACCGGGACAGGGGGTCACGAGCAGTACTTC
abundance: .
v_gene: TRBV27
d_gene: TRBD1
j_gene: TRBJ2-7

CDR3aa: CASSLGGLTNYGYTF
CDR3nt: TGCGCCAGCAGCTTGGGGGGGCTTACTAACTATGGCTACACCTTC
abundance: .
v_gene: TRBV5-1
d_gene: .
j_gene: TRBJ1-2

CDR3aa: CASRPTGTGITGELFF
CDR3nt: TGTGCCAGCAGGCCCACCGGGACAGGGATCACCGGGGAGCTGTTTTTT
abundance: .
v_gene: TRBV11-2
d_gene: TRBD1
j_gene: TRBJ2-2

CDR3aa: CASSYSNLFSTSGFTDTQYF
CDR3nt: TGTGCCAGCAGTTACTCGAACTTATTCAGTACTAGCGGTTTCACAGATACGCAGTATTTT
abundance: .
v_gene: TRBV6-2/TRBV6-3
d_gene: TRBD2
j_gene: TRBJ2-3

CDR3aa: CSARDGEKLFF
CDR3nt: TGCAGTGCAAGGGACGGTGAAAAACTGTTTTTT
abundance: .
v_gene: TRBV20-1
d_gene: .
j_gene: TRBJ1-4

CDR3aa: CASSIKTGGNEKLFF
CDR3nt: TGTGCCAGCAGCATAAAGACAGGGGGGAATGAAAAACTGTTTTTT
abundance: .
v_gene: TRBV13
d_gene: TRBD1
j_gene: TRBJ1-4

CDR3aa: CASKDSGSYNEQFF
CDR3nt: TGTGCCAGCAAAGACTCGGGGTCCTACAATGAGCAGTTCTTC
abundance: once
v_gene: TRBV25-1
d_gene: .
j_gene: TRBJ2-1